This is a list of T cell receptor beta chains from one sample in a study of monozygotic twins with inflammatory bowel disease. TCRdb reprocessed the 5' RACE reads, keeping one entry per CDR3 protein, no DNA. This sample carries 150,000 or so distinct CDR3 sequences, with around 1.2% going to the ten biggest clones. The sequencing sample was made of blood. The origin of the receptors is a human donor with ulcerative colitis or Crohn's disease, or a healthy co-twin of an affected twin (not recorded which). Both conserved end residues are part of each CDR3. Clone size is shown for a subset of rows, as once, few, many or a class of expanded clone.

.	TRBV7-3	TRBJ2-3	CASSLIAPGLGGTDTQYF
.	TRBV4-2	TRBJ2-2	CASSQEQALAENTGELFF
.	TRBV6-5	TRBJ1-2	CASSPGGGYGYTF
.	TRBV7-2	TRBJ1-3	CASSLAGSGNTIYF
.	TRBV20-1	TRBJ2-5	CSASGLAGRQETQYF
.	TRBV5-1	TRBJ2-6	CASRAQSGANVLTF
.	TRBV28	TRBJ2-7	CASSLLLYFEGEQYF
.	TRBV20-1	TRBJ1-3	CSASEQGTNTIYF
.	TRBV27	TRBJ1-1	CASSPSRGLGTEAFF
.	TRBV18	TRBJ1-6	CASSPGQGGSPLHF
.	TRBV9	TRBJ2-6	CASTSSGGAGSGANVLTF
.	TRBV29-1	TRBJ1-4	CSVGGRGEKLFF
.	TRBV5-1	TRBJ2-5	CASSLVVGSQETQYF
.	TRBV24-1	TRBJ2-1	CATHGVQDEQFF
.	TRBV5-4	TRBJ2-1	CASATLAGNNEQFF
.	TRBV11-1	TRBJ1-4	CASSEVQGSGEKLFF
.	TRBV20-1	TRBJ2-7	CSATDRQDEQYF
.	TRBV7-9	TRBJ1-3	CASRPNSGDSSGNTIYF
.	TRBV20-1	TRBJ2-1	CSAQIGNGQFF
.	TRBV11-3	TRBJ2-1	CASSRTVSLGEQFF
.	TRBV5-1	TRBJ1-1	CASRTGRQTEAFF
.	TRBV7-2	TRBJ1-1	CASAVLKVLPEAFF
.	TRBV19	TRBJ2-1	CASSTDYNEQFF
.	TRBV11-2	TRBJ2-3	CASSLDRARTSGDTQYF
.	TRBV29-1	TRBJ1-4	CSVIAQGDNEKLFF
.	TRBV28	TRBJ1-5	CASSTRDRGTNQPQHF
.	TRBV7-9	TRBJ2-1	CASSLQGGSSYNEQFF
.	TRBV5-1	TRBJ2-1	CASGTNRDVNEQFF
.	TRBV7-9	TRBJ2-5	CASSLGSQARAQYF
.	TRBV28	TRBJ2-1	CASSSFYRDRAYNEQFF
.	TRBV7-2	TRBJ2-7	CASSVQHYEQYF
.	TRBV7-2	TRBJ2-3	CASVSRQAGGDTQYF
.	TRBV5-6	TRBJ2-7	CASSYSGLAGTYEQYF
.	TRBV6-6	TRBJ1-2	CASRGPTNYGYTF
.	TRBV29-1	TRBJ1-4	CSVGLTASNEKLFF
.	TRBV7-2	TRBJ1-1	CASSLISNTEAFF
.	TRBV7-3	TRBJ2-6	CASSPTTFSGANVLTF
.	TRBV7-2	TRBJ2-4	CASSWSSGGDIQYF
.	TRBV20-1	TRBJ1-2	CSAKNRTGRNYGYTF
.	TRBV7-8	TRBJ2-7	CASSFPQGGVEEQYF
.	TRBV10-3	TRBJ2-2	CAIENTGELFF
.	TRBV7-8	TRBJ2-1	CASSSPGGPTNEQFF
.	TRBV12-3/TRBV12-4	TRBJ2-7	CASSLLTGYEQYF
.	TRBV28	TRBJ2-3	CASSLRTSESTDTQYF
.	TRBV6-1	TRBJ1-3	CASSITSGRFSGNTIYF
.	TRBV20-1	TRBJ1-2	CSARVDQSRGIGYGYTF
medium-sized	TRBV27	TRBJ2-5	CASSLSPTGTGQETQYF
.	TRBV5-1	TRBJ2-1	CASSPVVDNEQFF